The 18 T cell receptor beta chains listed next were all sequenced from one sample in a study of blood T cell repertoires in COVID-19. Using immunoSEQ multiplex PCR, the repertoire was profiled, and TCRdb retains in-frame clones only, with some absent. This sample has approximately 120,000 clones, with about four fifths found just once. The source material was peripheral blood. The receptors stem from a man in his forties with active or convalescent COVID-19.

The J gene is TRBJ1-2, the V gene TRBV30, with D tentatively TRBD1 (6 bases). The CDR3 has 13 amino acids. CDR1 and CDR2 from the germline V gene are GTSNPN and SVGIG (reference sequence). The V gene lost 4 bases and the J gene lost 2 bases, with 11 bases spanning the gap. CDR3 loop: CAWTLQGNYGYTF. CDR3 in DNA: TGTGCCTGGACCCTGCAGGGGAACTATGGCTACACCTTC.

The gene calls are TRBV5-1 and TRBJ1-1; tentatively, D is TRBD1 (6 bases). V gave up 4 bases and J gave up 4 bases, with 11 bases separating them. The CDR3 loop spans 13 amino acids. From germline, CDR1 is SGHRS and CDR2 YFSETQ. The CDR3, as DNA: TGCGCCAGCAGCGCACAGGGCGGCACTGAAGCTTTCTTT. It translates to CASSAQGGTEAFF.

This CDR3 is CATSDADRGGETQYF. The CDR3 bases are TGTGCCACCAGTGATGCTGACAGGGGAGGAGAGACCCAGTACTTC. The gene calls are TRBV24-1 and TRBJ2-5, with 8 positions matching TRBD1. V lost 3 bases to trimming and J lost 4 bases; unmatched junction nucleotides: 6. CDR3 length: 15 amino acids. The V gene's germline CDR1 is KGHDR and CDR2 SFDVKD.

V is TRBV6-5 and J is TRBJ2-1; TRBD2 matches 8 bases. Trimming removed 5 bases from V and 14 bases from J; junction bases left unmatched: 11. Germline V gene data show CDR1 as MNHEY and CDR2 as SVGAGI. The CDR3 spans 13 residues. The CDR3 sequence is CASSIGREGQKFF. The CDR3 DNA sequence: TGTGCCAGCAGTATAGGTCGGGAGGGCCAGAAGTTCTTC.

CDR3 sequence reads: CASSRSSYNEQFF. In nucleotides, the CDR3 is TGTGCCAGCAGCCGGAGCTCCTACAATGAGCAGTTCTTC. V gene TRBV27 combines with J gene TRBJ2-1, with unresolved D. Per the germline V gene, CDR1 is MNHEY and CDR2 is SMNVEV (reference sequence). This CDR3 is 13 amino acids long. The V and J ends lost 6 bases and 0 bases respectively, with 6 bases between them.

The V call is TRBV20-1, the J call TRBJ1-3, with D possibly matching TRBD1 (6 bases). The CDR3 has 11 residues. V lost 3 bases and J 7 bases, leaving 7 bases between the germline ends. In germline, CDR1 is DFQATT, CDR2 SNEGSKA (reference sequence). The CDR3 protein is CSARRGNTIYF. CDR3 DNA: TGCAGTGCTAGGAGGGGGAACACCATATATTTT.

The J gene is TRBJ1-1, the V gene TRBV5-6; D unclear. This CDR3 has 12 amino acids. The germline V gene has CDR1 SGHDT and CDR2 YYEEEE. V lost 6 bases, J lost 3 bases, and 9 bases lay in between. The CDR3 DNA sequence: TGTGCCAGCACCCTGGAGGACACTGAAGCTTTCTTT. Encoded protein: CASTLEDTEAFF.

The chain recombines TRBV6-5 with TRBJ2-7; the D gene is possibly TRBD2 (5 bases). The CDR3 covers 14 residues. V lost 0 bases to trimming and J lost 5 bases, with 11 bases between them. CDR1 and CDR2 (germline): MNHEY, SVGAGI. The CDR3 nucleotides are TGTGCCAGCAGTTACTCGAGGGCTGGGGACGAGCAGTACTTC. Amino acid sequence: CASSYSRAGDEQYF.

This clone has more than one count but fewer than ten. The chain carries TRBV19 and TRBJ1-6, with D possibly TRBD1 on 5 matching bases. This CDR3 is 15 amino acids long. V was trimmed by 3 bases and J by 7 bases, leaving 13 bases between them. Germline V gene sequence: CDR1 LNHDA, CDR2 SQIVND (reference sequence). The CDR3 sequence: CASSMVGAANSPLHF. The CDR3 DNA reads TGTGCCAGTAGTATGGTAGGGGCAGCCAATTCACCCCTCCACTTT.

The rearrangement links TRBV4-3 to TRBJ2-1, with D maybe TRBD2 (6 bases). The CDR3 has 13 amino acids. The germline V gene encodes CDR1 LGHNA and CDR2 YSLEER. Deletions cut 1 base from V and 12 bases from J, with 13 bases between. CDR3 nucleotide sequence: TGCGCCAGCAGCCAAGGAGGTGGGGGAGGGCAGTTCTTC. This encodes CASSQGGGGGQFF.

The rearrangement links TRBV7-9 to TRBJ2-5; possible D gene TRBD2, 5 bases. The germline CDR1 and CDR2 sequences are SEHNR and FQNEAQ (reference sequence). Trimming stripped 1 base from V and 5 bases from J, with 14 bases between. The CDR3 runs to 15 residues. CDR3 in amino acids: CASSLVASSGETQYF. The DNA for the CDR3 is TGTGCCAGCAGCTTAGTGGCTAGCTCCGGGGAGACCCAGTACTTC.

The V call is TRBV13, the J call TRBJ1-2, with 9 bases identical to TRBD1. The V gene end was trimmed by 7 bases and the J gene end by 6 bases; junction bases not matched to a gene: 9. The CDR3 runs 14 residues. Germline V lookup: CDR1 PRHDT, CDR2 FYEKMQ (reference sequence). The CDR3 sequence: CASIKGTGLNGYTF. The CDR3 DNA sequence: TGTGCCAGCATTAAAGGGACAGGGCTTAATGGCTACACCTTC.

The chain couples TRBV28 to TRBJ1-4, with 8 nucleotides matching TRBD1. Germline V gene lookup returns CDR1 MDHEN and CDR2 SYDVKM. V was pared by 2 bases and J by 8 bases, with 7 bases of the junction left unmatched. The CDR3 runs 15 residues. CDR3 region: CASSLGTGADEKLFF. The DNA of the CDR3 is TGTGCCAGCAGTTTAGGGACAGGAGCTGACGAAAAACTGTTTTTT.

The CDR3 protein is CASSAQGANQPQHF. CDR3 nucleotide sequence: TGTGCCAGCAGTGCACAGGGGGCAAATCAGCCCCAGCATTTT. The chain recombines TRBV28 with TRBJ1-5; TRBD1 matches 9 bases. The CDR3 contains 14 residues. J gave up 4 bases and V 5 bases, and 3 bases lay outside the gene matches. Germline lookup yields CDR1 MDHEN and CDR2 SYDVKM.

The chain joins TRBV6-1 to TRBJ2-5, with 7 bases identical to TRBD1. CDR1 is MNHNS, CDR2 SASEGT, per germline. The V gene end was trimmed by 4 bases and the J gene end by 0 bases; junction bases not matched to a gene: 8. The CDR3 has 16 amino acids. CDR3 sequence reads: CASSGHRGFYQETQYF. Written as DNA, the CDR3 is TGTGCCAGCAGTGGCCACAGGGGATTCTACCAAGAGACCCAGTACTTC.

Details on this clone: Other DNA sequences from this sample encode an identical CDR3 as well. This chain links TRBV27 with TRBJ2-3; TRBD1 matches at 7 bases. The ends lost 2 bases at V and 0 bases at J; junction bases unmatched: 2. The CDR3 totals 15 residues. Looked up from germline, CDR1 is MNHEY and CDR2 is SMNVEV (reference sequence). CDR3 coding DNA: TGTGCCAGCAGTTTAAGGGGACAGAGCACAGATACGCAGTATTTT. It yields the protein CASSLRGQSTDTQYF.

V is TRBV12-3 or TRBV12-4 and J is TRBJ2-2; the D is unclear. V dropped 7 bases and J dropped 6 bases, with 6 bases sitting between them. This CDR3 contains 11 residues. CDR3 sequence: CASNLSGELFF. In DNA form, the CDR3 reads TGTGCCAGCAATCTATCCGGGGAGCTGTTTTTT.

The chain joins TRBV18 to TRBJ2-5; 10 nucleotides line up with TRBD2. The CDR3 consists of 14 residues. Looked up from germline, CDR1 is KGHSH and CDR2 is LQKENI. V trimming: 6 bases; J trimming: 5 bases; junction bases outside the gene matches: 6. The CDR3 nucleotides are TGTGCCAGCTCCATAGCGGGAGGAGGGGAGACCCAGTACTTC. Translating gives CASSIAGGGETQYF.